Sequencing of this T cell receptor beta chain was carried out in a study of human T cells and chemical hapten exposure. The time point is: patch test 3, about 24 weeks after DPC sensitization. Treatment here: therapeutic diphenylcyclopropenone sensitization with weekly scalp DPC. The germline CDR1 and CDR2 sequences are SGHTA and FQGNSA. V dropped 4 bases and J dropped 7 bases, with 14 bases sitting between them. The length of the CDR3 is 13 residues. The library gave individual cDNA molecules unique molecular identifiers. MiXCR was run by TCRdb on the RACE reads, yielding one entry per CDR3 protein. The sample consists of some 97,000 distinct CDR3 sequences, 25% to 30% of them appearing once.

This clonotype originated in a man aged 35 to 55 with alopecia areata. Some clones in this sample may be carry-over from other donors' samples. The chain carries TRBV7-2 and TRBJ2-7; D possibly matches TRBD1 or TRBD2 (6 bases each). Material: whole blood, obtained in connection with sensitization to the hapten diphenylcyclopropenone (DPC). The CDR3 reads CASSSSQGREQYF. The DNA of the CDR3 is TGTGCCAGCAGCTCCTCGCAGGGGAGGGAGCAGTACTTC.